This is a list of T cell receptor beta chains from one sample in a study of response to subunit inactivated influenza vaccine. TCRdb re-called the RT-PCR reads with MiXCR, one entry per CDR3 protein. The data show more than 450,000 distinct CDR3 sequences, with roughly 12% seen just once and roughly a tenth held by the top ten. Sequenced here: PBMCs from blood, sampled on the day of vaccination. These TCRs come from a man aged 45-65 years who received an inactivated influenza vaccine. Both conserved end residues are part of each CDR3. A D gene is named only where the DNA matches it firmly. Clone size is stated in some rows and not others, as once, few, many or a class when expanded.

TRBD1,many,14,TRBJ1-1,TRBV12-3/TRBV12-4,CASSFGQENTEAFF,TGTGCCAGCAGTTTTGGACAGGAGAACACTGAAGCTTTCTTT
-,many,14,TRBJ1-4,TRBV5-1,CASSPSATNEKLFF,TGCGCCAGCAGCCCCTCGGCAACTAATGAAAAACTGTTTTTT
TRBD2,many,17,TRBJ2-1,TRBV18,CASSPLLAGGLHNEQFF,TGTGCCAGCTCACCGTTACTAGCGGGAGGGCTACACAATGAGCAGTTCTTC
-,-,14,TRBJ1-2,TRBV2,CASSGLGSNYGYTF,TGTGCCAGCAGTGGACTCGGATCTAACTATGGCTACACCTTC
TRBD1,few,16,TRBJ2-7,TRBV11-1,CASSLAPGQGAVEQYF,TGTGCCAGCAGCTTAGCTCCTGGACAGGGGGCTGTCGAGCAGTACTTC
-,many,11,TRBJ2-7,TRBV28,CASSSPVEQYF,TGTGCCAGCAGTTCTCCAGTCGAGCAGTACTTC
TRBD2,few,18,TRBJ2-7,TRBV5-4,CASSLDPGTSGRIYEQYF,TGTGCCAGCAGCTTGGACCCCGGCACTAGCGGGAGGATTTACGAGCAGTACTTC
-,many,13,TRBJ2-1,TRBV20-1,CSAPRPTHNEQFF,TGCAGTGCCCCCAGGCCCACCCACAATGAGCAGTTCTTC
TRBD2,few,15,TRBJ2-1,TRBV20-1,CSARETSGGHGEQFF,TGCAGTGCTAGAGAGACTAGCGGGGGGCACGGTGAGCAGTTCTTC
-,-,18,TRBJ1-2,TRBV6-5,CASSSSSLGLITPYGYTF,TGTGCCAGCAGTTCATCATCTTTGGGGCTCATCACCCCCTATGGCTACACCTTC
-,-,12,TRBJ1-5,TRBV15,CATGGVNQPQHF,TGTGCCACCGGGGGGGTTAATCAGCCCCAGCATTTT
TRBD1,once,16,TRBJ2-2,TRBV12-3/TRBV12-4,CASSLWTGLNTGELFF,TGTGCCAGCAGTCTTTGGACAGGCCTGAACACCGGGGAGCTGTTTTTT
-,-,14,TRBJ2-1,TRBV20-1,CSARTTSSYNEQFF,TGCAGTGCAAGAACTACTAGCTCCTACAATGAGCAGTTCTTC
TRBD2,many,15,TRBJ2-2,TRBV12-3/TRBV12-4,CASSLRGGGTGELFF,TGTGCCAGCAGTTTACGGGGGGGTGGCACCGGGGAGCTGTTTTTT
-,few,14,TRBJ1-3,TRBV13,CASSLGMSRNTIYF,TGTGCCAGCAGCTTAGGGATGAGCCGAAACACCATATATTTT
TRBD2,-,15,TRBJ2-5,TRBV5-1,CASSDPGGVQETQYF,TGCGCCAGCAGCGATCCGGGGGGGGTCCAAGAGACCCAGTACTTC
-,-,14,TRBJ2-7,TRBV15,CATSRDSGDYEQYF,TGTGCCACCAGCAGAGATTCGGGGGACTACGAGCAGTACTTC
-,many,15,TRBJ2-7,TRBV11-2,CASSLTHRDRYEQYF,TGTGCCAGCAGCTTAACCCACAGGGATCGATACGAGCAGTACTTC
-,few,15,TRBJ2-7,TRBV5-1,CASSYAGHPQDEQYF,TGCGCCAGCAGCTATGCGGGTCACCCCCAGGACGAGCAGTACTTC
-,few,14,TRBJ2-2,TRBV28,CASMVGIHTGELFF,TGTGCCAGCATGGTAGGGATTCACACCGGGGAGCTGTTTTTT